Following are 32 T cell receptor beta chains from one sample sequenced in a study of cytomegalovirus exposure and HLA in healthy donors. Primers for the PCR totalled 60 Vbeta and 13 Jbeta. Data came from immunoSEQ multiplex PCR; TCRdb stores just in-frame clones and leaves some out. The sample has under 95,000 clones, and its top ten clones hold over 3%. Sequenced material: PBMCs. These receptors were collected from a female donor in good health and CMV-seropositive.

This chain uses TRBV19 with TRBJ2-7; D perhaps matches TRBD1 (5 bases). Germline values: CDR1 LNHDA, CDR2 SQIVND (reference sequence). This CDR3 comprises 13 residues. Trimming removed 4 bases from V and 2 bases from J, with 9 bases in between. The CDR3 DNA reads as TGTGCCAGTAGTACACAGGTGGCCTACGAGCAGTACTTC. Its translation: CASSTQVAYEQYF.

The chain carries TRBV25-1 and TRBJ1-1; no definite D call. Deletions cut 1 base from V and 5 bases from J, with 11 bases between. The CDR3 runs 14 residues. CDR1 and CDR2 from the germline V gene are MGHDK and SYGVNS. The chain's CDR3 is CASSEFPAGTEAFF. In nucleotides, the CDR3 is TGTGCCAGCAGTGAATTTCCGGCCGGGACTGAAGCTTTCTTT.

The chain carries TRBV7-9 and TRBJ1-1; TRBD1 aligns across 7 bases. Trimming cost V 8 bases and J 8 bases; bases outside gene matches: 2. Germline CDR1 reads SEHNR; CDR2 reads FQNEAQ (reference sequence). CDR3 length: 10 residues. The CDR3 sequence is CASGGQEAFF. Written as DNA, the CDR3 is TGTGCCAGCGGGGGACAGGAAGCTTTCTTT.

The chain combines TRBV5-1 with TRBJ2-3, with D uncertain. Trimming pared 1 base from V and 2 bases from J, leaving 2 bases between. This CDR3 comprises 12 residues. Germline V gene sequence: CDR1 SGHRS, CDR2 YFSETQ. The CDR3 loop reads CASSLYTDTQYF. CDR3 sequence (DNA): TGCGCCAGCAGCTTGTACACAGATACGCAGTATTTT.

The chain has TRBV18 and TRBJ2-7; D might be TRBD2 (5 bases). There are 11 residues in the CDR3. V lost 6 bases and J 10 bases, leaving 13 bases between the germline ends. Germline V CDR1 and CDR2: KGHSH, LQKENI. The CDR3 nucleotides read TGTGCCAGCTCTCTAGCCGGCGACCAGTACTTC. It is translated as CASSLAGDQYF.

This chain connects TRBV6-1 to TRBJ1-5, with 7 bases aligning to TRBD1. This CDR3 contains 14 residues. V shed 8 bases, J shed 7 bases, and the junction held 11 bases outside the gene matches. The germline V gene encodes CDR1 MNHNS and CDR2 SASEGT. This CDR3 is CASSPGGMVQPQHF. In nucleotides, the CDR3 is TGTGCCAGCTCGCCAGGGGGTATGGTGCAGCCCCAGCATTTT.

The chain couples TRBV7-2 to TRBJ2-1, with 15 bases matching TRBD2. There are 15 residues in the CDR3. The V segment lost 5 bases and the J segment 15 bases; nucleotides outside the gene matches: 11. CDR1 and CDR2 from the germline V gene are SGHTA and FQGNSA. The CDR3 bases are TGTGCCAGCAGCAGGGGACTAGCGGGGGGCTCGGAGGGGTTCTTC. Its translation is CASSRGLAGGSEGFF.

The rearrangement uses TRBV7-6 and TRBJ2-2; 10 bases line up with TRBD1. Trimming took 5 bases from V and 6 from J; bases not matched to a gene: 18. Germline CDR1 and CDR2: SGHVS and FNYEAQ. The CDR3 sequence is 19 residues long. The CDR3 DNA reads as TGTGCCAGCAGCACAATCCGTCCGGGACAGGGGTCGAGAGCCGGGGAGCTGTTTTTT. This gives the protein CASSTIRPGQGSRAGELFF.

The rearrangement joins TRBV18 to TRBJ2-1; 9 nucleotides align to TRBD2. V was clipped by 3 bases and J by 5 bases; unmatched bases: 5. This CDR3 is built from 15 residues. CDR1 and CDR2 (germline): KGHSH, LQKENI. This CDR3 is CASSPSGRTHNEQFF. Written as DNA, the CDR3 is TGTGCCAGCTCACCCAGCGGGAGGACCCACAATGAGCAGTTCTTC.

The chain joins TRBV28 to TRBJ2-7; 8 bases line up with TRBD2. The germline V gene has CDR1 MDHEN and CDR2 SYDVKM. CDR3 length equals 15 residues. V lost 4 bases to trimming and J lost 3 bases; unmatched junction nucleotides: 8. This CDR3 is CASSSAGEGYYEQYF. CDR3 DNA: TGTGCCAGCAGTTCAGCGGGAGAGGGATACTACGAGCAGTACTTC. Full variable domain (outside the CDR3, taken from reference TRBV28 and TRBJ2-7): DVKVTQSSRYLVKRTGEKVFLECVQDMDHENMFWYRQDPGLGLRLIYFSYDVKMKEKGDIPEGYSVSREKKERFSLILESASTNQTSMYLCASSSAGEGYYEQYFGPGTRLTVT.

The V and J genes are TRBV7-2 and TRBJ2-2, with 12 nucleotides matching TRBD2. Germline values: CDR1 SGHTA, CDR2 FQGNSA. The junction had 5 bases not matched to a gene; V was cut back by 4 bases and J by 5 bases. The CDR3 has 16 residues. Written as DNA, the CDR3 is TGTGCCAGCAGCTCCAGCCTAGCGGGGGGGACCGGGGAGCTGTTTTTT. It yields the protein CASSSSLAGGTGELFF.

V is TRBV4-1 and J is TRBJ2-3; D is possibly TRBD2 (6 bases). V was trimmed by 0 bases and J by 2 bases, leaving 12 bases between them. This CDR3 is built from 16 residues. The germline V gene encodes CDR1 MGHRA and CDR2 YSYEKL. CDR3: CASSQDQAGYTDTQYF. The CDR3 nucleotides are TGCGCCAGCAGCCAAGACCAAGCGGGCTACACAGATACGCAGTATTTT.

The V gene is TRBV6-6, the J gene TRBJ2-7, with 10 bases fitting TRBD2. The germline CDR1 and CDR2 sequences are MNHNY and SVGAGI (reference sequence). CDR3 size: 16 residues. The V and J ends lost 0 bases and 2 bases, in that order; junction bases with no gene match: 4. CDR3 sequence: CASSYSGLAGAYEQYF. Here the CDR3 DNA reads TGTGCCAGCAGTTACTCAGGGCTAGCGGGGGCCTACGAGCAGTACTTC.

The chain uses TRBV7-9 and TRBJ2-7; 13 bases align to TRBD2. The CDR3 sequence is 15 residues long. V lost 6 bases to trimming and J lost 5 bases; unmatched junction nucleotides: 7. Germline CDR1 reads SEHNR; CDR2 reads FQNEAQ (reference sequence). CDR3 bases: TGTGCCAGCAGTCTAAGACTAGCGGGAGGCAACGAGCAGTACTTC. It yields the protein CASSLRLAGGNEQYF.

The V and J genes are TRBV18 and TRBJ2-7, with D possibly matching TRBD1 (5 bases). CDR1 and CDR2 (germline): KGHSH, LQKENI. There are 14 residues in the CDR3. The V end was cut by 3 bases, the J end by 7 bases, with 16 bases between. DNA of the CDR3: TGTGCCAGCTCACCGAAAAGGGGAACCTGGGAGCAGTACTTC. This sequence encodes CASSPKRGTWEQYF.

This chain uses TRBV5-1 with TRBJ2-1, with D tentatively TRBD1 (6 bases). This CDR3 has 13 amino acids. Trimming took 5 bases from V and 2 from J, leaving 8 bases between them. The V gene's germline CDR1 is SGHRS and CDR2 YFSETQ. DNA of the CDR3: TGCGCCAGCAGGGGGGACACCTACAATGAGCAGTTCTTC. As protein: CASRGDTYNEQFF.

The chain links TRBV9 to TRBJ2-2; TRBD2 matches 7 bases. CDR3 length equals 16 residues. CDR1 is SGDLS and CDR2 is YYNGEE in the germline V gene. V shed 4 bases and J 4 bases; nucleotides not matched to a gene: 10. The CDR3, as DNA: TGTGCCAGCAGCCCACGGTGGGCGGGAGTCACCGGGGAGCTGTTTTTT. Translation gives CASSPRWAGVTGELFF. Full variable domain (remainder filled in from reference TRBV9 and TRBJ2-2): DSGVTQTPKHLITATGQRVTLRCSPRSGDLSVYWYQQSLDQGLQFLIQYYNGEERAKGNILERFSAQQFPDLHSELNLSSLELGDSALYFCASSPRWAGVTGELFFGEGSRLTVL.

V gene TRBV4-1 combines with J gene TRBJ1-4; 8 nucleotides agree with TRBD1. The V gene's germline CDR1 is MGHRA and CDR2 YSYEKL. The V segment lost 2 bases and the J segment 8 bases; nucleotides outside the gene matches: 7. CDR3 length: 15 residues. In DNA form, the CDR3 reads TGCGCCAGCAGCCAAAGGGGGACAGGCAGCGAAAAACTGTTTTTT. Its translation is CASSQRGTGSEKLFF.

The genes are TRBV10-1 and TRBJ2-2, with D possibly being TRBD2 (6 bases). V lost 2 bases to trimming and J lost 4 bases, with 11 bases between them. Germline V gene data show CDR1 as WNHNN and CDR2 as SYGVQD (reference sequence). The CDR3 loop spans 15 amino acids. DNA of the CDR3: TGCGCCAGCAGTGAGGGGGGTAGCGGCACCGGGGAGCTGTTTTTT. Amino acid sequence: CASSEGGSGTGELFF.

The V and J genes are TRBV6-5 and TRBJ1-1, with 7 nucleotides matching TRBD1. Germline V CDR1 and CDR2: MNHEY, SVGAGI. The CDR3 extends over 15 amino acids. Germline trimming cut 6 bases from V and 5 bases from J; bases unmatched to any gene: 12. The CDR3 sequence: CASSLLPGGRTEAFF. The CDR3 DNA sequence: TGTGCCAGCAGCCTACTCCCAGGGGGTAGAACTGAAGCTTTCTTT.

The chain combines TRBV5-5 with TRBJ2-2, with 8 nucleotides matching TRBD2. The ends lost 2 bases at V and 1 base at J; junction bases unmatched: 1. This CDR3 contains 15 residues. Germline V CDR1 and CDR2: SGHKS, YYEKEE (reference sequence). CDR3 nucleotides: TGTGCCAGCAGCTTCCTAGCGGGGAACACCGGGGAGCTGTTTTTT. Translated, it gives CASSFLAGNTGELFF.

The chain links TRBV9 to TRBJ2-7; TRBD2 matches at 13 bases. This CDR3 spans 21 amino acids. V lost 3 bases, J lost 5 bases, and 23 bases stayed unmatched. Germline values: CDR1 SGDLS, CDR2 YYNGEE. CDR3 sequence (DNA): TGTGCCAGCAGCGCCACGACCGGGACTAGCGGGGAGCTAGGTTGGGGGAACGAGCAGTACTTC. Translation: CASSATTGTSGELGWGNEQYF.

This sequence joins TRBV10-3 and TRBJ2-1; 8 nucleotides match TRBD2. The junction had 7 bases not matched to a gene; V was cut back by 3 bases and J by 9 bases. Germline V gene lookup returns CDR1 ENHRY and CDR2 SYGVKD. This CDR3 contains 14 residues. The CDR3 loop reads CAISEGTRAPEQFF. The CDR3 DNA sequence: TGTGCCATCAGTGAAGGGACTAGGGCTCCTGAGCAGTTCTTC.

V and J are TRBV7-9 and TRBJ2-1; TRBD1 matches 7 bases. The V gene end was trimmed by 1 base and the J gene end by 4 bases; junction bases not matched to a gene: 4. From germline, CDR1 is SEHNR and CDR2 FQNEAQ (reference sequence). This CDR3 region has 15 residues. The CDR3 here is CASSLEGAGYNEQFF. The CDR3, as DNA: TGTGCCAGCAGCTTAGAGGGGGCAGGGTACAATGAGCAGTTCTTC.

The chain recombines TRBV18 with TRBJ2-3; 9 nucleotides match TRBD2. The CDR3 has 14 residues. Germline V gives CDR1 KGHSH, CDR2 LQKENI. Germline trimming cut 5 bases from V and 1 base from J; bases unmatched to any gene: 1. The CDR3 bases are TGTGCCAGCTCATTAGCGGGGGGCACAGATACGCAGTATTTT. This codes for CASSLAGGTDTQYF.

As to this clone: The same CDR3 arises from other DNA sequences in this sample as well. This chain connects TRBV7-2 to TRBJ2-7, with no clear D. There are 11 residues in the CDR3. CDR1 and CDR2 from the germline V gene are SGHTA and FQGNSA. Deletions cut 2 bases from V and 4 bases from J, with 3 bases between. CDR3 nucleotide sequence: TGTGCCAGCAGCTTACGTTACGAGCAGTACTTC. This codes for CASSLRYEQYF.

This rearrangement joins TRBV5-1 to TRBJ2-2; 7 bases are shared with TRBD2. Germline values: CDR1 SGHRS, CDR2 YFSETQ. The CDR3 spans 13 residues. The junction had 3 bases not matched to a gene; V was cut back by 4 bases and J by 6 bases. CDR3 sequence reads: CASSHGGAGELFF. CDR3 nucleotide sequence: TGCGCCAGCAGCCATGGGGGGGCCGGGGAGCTGTTTTTT.

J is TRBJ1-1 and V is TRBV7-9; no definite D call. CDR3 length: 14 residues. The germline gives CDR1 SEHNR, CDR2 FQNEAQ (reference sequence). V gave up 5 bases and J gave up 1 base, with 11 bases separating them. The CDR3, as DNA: TGTGCCAGCAGCACCCCCCCGGGGAACACTGAAGCTTTCTTT. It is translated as CASSTPPGNTEAFF.

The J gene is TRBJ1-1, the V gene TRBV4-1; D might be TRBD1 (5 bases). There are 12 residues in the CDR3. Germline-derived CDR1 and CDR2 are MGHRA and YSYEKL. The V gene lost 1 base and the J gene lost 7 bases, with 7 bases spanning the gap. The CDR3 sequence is CASSQAGFEAFF. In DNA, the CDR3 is TGCGCCAGCAGCCAAGCAGGGTTTGAAGCTTTCTTT.

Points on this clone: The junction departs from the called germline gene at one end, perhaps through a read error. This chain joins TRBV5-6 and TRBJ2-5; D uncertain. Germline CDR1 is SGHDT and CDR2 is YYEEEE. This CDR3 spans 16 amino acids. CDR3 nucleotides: TGTGCCAGCAGCTTCCGATTATTGCCCTCCCAAGAGAACCAGTACTTC. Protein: CASSFRLLPSQENQYF. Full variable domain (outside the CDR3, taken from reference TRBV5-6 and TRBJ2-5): DAGVTQSPTHLIKTRGQQVTLRCSPKSGHDTVSWYQQALGQGPQFIFQYYEEEERQRGNFPDRFSGHQFPNYSSELNVNALLLGDSALYLCASSFRLLPSQENQYFGPGTRLLVL.

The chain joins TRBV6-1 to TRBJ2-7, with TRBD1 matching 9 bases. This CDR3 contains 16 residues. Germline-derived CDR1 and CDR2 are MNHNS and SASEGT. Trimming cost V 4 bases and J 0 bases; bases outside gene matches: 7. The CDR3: CASSVFGTGTSYEQYF. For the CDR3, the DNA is TGTGCCAGCAGTGTCTTTGGGACAGGGACCTCCTACGAGCAGTACTTC.

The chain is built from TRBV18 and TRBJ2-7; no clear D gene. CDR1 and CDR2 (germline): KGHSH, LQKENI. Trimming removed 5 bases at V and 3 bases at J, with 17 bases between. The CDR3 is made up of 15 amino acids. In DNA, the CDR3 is TGTGCCAGCTCAGGCCCCGTAGCTTCCGACTACGAGCAGTACTTC. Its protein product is CASSGPVASDYEQYF.